This T cell receptor beta chain was sequenced during a study of T cell changes during pregnancy in multiple sclerosis. The germline V gene has CDR1 SGHTA and CDR2 FQGNSA. CDR3 length: 12 amino acids. Assay: immunoSEQ multiplex PCR; the TCRdb copy retains only in-frame clones and omits some. Here the sample spans under 110,000 clones, under 95% being singletons. A word on this clone: Its ends do not fully match the called genes, so a read error is possible.

This receptor was taken from a female donor with multiple sclerosis, enrolled in a pregnancy study. The chain uses TRBV7-2 and TRBJ2-3, with a possible D match to TRBD2 (6 bases). Source: peripheral blood, taken before pregnancy. The CDR3 bases are TGTGCCAGCAGCTTGGGGTCCACAACGGGGGATTTT. This sequence encodes CASSLGSTTGDF.